The rows below give T cell receptor beta chains drawn from one sample of a study of blood T cell repertoires in COVID-19. Profiling relied on immunoSEQ multiplex PCR, and the TCRdb table lists in-frame clones only, not all of them. In the table there are about 76,000 clones, roughly 89% of which are singletons. The sample consisted of peripheral blood. These receptors all come from a human donor in a cohort sampled during active COVID-19. CDR3s include the opening cysteine and the closing phenylalanine or tryptophan. The order of the fields is clone size, J gene, V gene, D gene, CDR3 DNA, CDR3 protein. The D gene is left open where the match is weak. A clone size is listed for some rows: how often the clone was seen (once, few, many), or a class if it is expanded.

.	TRBJ2-7	TRBV10-2	TRBD1	TGCGCCAGCAGTGGGGCGGGACAGGGGACCCGTAACGAGCAGTACTTC	CASSGAGQGTRNEQYF
once	TRBJ2-2	TRBV7-9	.	TGTGCCAGCAGCTTAGCGCTGAGACAGTCCGGGGAGCTGTTTTTT	CASSLALRQSGELFF
once	TRBJ1-4	TRBV4-3	.	TGCGCCAGCAGCCAAGGACAGTTGACTAATGAAAAACTGTTTTTT	CASSQGQLTNEKLFF
.	TRBJ2-5	TRBV4-1	TRBD2	TGCGCCAGCAGCCCCCAGGGACTAGCGGATCAAGAGACCCAGTACTTC	CASSPQGLADQETQYF
.	TRBJ2-2	TRBV6-5	.	TGTGCCAGCAGTTACGGTCTAGCGTGGAACACCGGGGAGCTGTTTTTT	CASSYGLAWNTGELFF
.	TRBJ2-7	TRBV11-2	.	TGTGCCAGCATGCCCAAAAGCCACTCCTACGAGCAGTACTTC	CASMPKSHSYEQYF
once	TRBJ2-3	TRBV19	TRBD2	TGTGCCAGCAGACTAGCGGGGGGCACAGATACGCAGTATTTT	CASRLAGGTDTQYF
.	TRBJ1-2	TRBV19	.	TGTGCCACCCATGGGGGGGGCAACTATGGCTACACCTTC	CATHGGGNYGYTF
.	TRBJ2-7	TRBV5-1	.	TGCGCCAGCAGCTTGACAGGAGATCCCTACGAGCAGTACTTC	CASSLTGDPYEQYF
.	TRBJ2-5	TRBV7-2	.	TGTGCCAGCAGGGAGAGTTTAGAGACCCAGTACTTC	CASRESLETQYF
.	TRBJ2-7	TRBV29-1	.	TGCAGCGCTGAAGGACTACACTCCTACGAGCAGTACTTC	CSAEGLHSYEQYF
.	TRBJ1-1	TRBV12-5	TRBD1	TGTGCTAGTGGTTCAGGGGGGAACACTGAAGCTTTCTTT	CASGSGGNTEAFF
.	TRBJ1-2	TRBV6-2/TRBV6-3	.	TGTGCCAGCAGTTACTCCAGTAACTATGGCTACACCTTC	CASSYSSNYGYTF
.	TRBJ2-7	TRBV30	.	TGTGCCTGGAGTTACCTTCGGTTTGGCTACGAGCAGTACTTC	CAWSYLRFGYEQYF
.	TRBJ2-1	TRBV7-9	TRBD2	TGTGCCAGCAGCAAAGGGGGAGCTAGCGGGGCTCCCTACAATGAGCAGTTCTTC	CASSKGGASGAPYNEQFF
.	TRBJ1-5	TRBV2	TRBD1	TGTGCCAGCAGGGGGGACAGCGCCTATCAGCCCCAGCATTTT	CASRGDSAYQPQHF
.	TRBJ2-5	TRBV19	TRBD1	TGTGCCAGTACTCGGGACAGGGAGGGGGAAGAGACCCAGTACTTC	CASTRDREGEETQYF
.	TRBJ1-4	TRBV19	.	TGTGCCAGTAGTATCCAGGGATCCAAGGAAAAACTGTTTTTT	CASSIQGSKEKLFF
.	TRBJ1-3	TRBV10-3	TRBD1	TGTGCCATCAGTGTTGTTTCACAGGGGGCGCAAGGAAACACCATATATTTT	CAISVVSQGAQGNTIYF
.	TRBJ2-7	TRBV3-1/TRBV3-2	TRBD1	TGTGCCAGCAGCCAAGGGCACCCCCCCGGGACAGGGTACGCCTACGAGCAGTACTTC	CASSQGHPPGTGYAYEQYF
.	TRBJ2-5	TRBV7-2	.	TGTGCCAGCAGCTCGGACATTCTCCAAGAGACCCAGTACTTC	CASSSDILQETQYF
.	TRBJ1-1	TRBV11-1	TRBD1	TGTGCCAGCAGCTTAGACTCTGGGACAGGTCGATGGCAAGCTTTCTTT	CASSLDSGTGRWQAFF
.	TRBJ1-5	TRBV10-1	.	TGCGCCAGTGAACAGTACAATCAGCCCCAGCATTTT	CASEQYNQPQHF
.	TRBJ2-2	TRBV5-1	TRBD2	TGCGCCAGCAGCGAGAGGACTAGCGGGGGTAACACCGGGGAGCTGTTTTTT	CASSERTSGGNTGELFF
.	TRBJ1-1	TRBV10-3	.	TGTGCCATCAGTGATCCGGGGGGCAACACTGAAGCTTTCTTT	CAISDPGGNTEAFF
.	TRBJ1-5	TRBV30	TRBD1	TGTGCCTGCTCCCTCGCGCACGGACAGGGGATATACCAGCCCCAGCATTTT	CACSLAHGQGIYQPQHF
.	TRBJ1-1	TRBV10-1	TRBD1	TGCGCCAGCAGTGAAGGGACAGGCAGCACTGAAGCTTTCTTT	CASSEGTGSTEAFF
once	TRBJ2-5	TRBV4-2	TRBD2	TGTGCCAGCAGCCGAGGGACTAGCGGCCAAGAGACCCAGTACTTC	CASSRGTSGQETQYF
few	TRBJ2-2	TRBV12-5	TRBD1	TGTGCTAGTGGTCCCCCGGGACAGGGGAACACCGGGGAGCTGTTTTTT	CASGPPGQGNTGELFF
.	TRBJ2-7	TRBV6-1	TRBD1	TGTGCCAGCAGTGAAGGGACAGGGAGTTGGGGCTACGAGCAGTACTTC	CASSEGTGSWGYEQYF
few	TRBJ1-6	TRBV30	.	TGTGCCTGGAGTCAGGGGACCGCTAATTCACCCCTCCACTTT	CAWSQGTANSPLHF
.	TRBJ2-1	TRBV4-1	.	TGCGCCAGCAGCCGCCCAGGGGTCCTAGCCTACAATGAGCAGTTCTTC	CASSRPGVLAYNEQFF
once	TRBJ1-1	TRBV6-5	.	TGTGCCAGCAGTTTCTCAACTTCTGAAGCTTTCTTT	CASSFSTSEAFF
.	TRBJ1-2	TRBV5-6	.	TGTGCCAGCAGCTTGGTCGGGGGGCAAAACTATGGCTACACCTTC	CASSLVGGQNYGYTF
.	TRBJ1-1	TRBV5-1	.	TGCGCCAGCAGCCCGGGGACACAAAACACTGAAGCTTTCTTT	CASSPGTQNTEAFF
.	TRBJ2-3	TRBV7-2	TRBD1	TGTGCCAGCGGAAAGACAGGGGCGGGAGATACGCAGTATTTT	CASGKTGAGDTQYF
.	TRBJ1-1	TRBV3-1/TRBV3-2	.	TGTGCCAGCAGCCAAAGTGAGACGAGGGAAACTGAAGCTTTCTTT	CASSQSETRETEAFF
.	TRBJ1-5	TRBV6-2/TRBV6-3	.	TGTGCCAGCAGTTATTACGGACAGCGCAATCAGCCCCAGCATTTT	CASSYYGQRNQPQHF
.	TRBJ2-3	TRBV3-1/TRBV3-2	TRBD2	TGTGCCAGCAGCCAAGTGGCTAGCGGGGGGAAAACTAGCACAGATACGCAGTATTTT	CASSQVASGGKTSTDTQYF
.	TRBJ2-5	TRBV7-6	TRBD2	TGTGCCAGCAGCCCGCGACCGGGGGGGAGTGGGGAGACCCAGTACTTC	CASSPRPGGSGETQYF
once	TRBJ2-1	TRBV7-3	.	TGTGCCAGCAGCTTACCTGAGGTTCGGAACACCCGGGACTTTTTCGCCCATGAGCAGTTCTTC	CASSLPEVRNTRDFFAHEQFF
.	TRBJ2-1	TRBV9	TRBD1	TGTGCCAGCAGCGCCAACAGGGGTTACAATGAGCAGTTCTTC	CASSANRGYNEQFF
.	TRBJ2-5	TRBV5-1	TRBD1	TGCGCCAGCGGAACAGGGGGCCGGGAGACCCAGTACTTC	CASGTGGRETQYF
.	TRBJ2-3	TRBV7-3	.	TGTGCCAGCAGCTTAAGTGGGGGGACAGATACGCAGTATTTT	CASSLSGGTDTQYF
.	TRBJ1-6	TRBV5-4	TRBD1	TGTGCCAGCAGCGGGGAGACAGGGGCTTTCCTCCACTTT	CASSGETGAFLHF
.	TRBJ2-5	TRBV5-1	TRBD2	TGCGCCAGCAGCTTGGCGGCTAGCGGGGGGGCCTCGGAGACCCAGTACTTC	CASSLAASGGASETQYF
.	TRBJ1-2	TRBV3-1/TRBV3-2	.	TGTGCCAGCAGCCAAGATTGGGAGGGCGGCGCCCGTGGCTACACCTTC	CASSQDWEGGARGYTF
.	TRBJ1-2	TRBV11-2	TRBD1	TGTGCCAGCAGCGGACAGGTTTCCGGTGGCTACACCTTC	CASSGQVSGGYTF
.	TRBJ2-2	TRBV13	TRBD2	TGTGCCAGCAGCCTTAGCGGGGGAGGCACCGGGGAGCTGTTTTTT	CASSLSGGGTGELFF
.	TRBJ1-6	TRBV2	.	TGTGCCAGCAGTGAAACAGGGTTCGGGAATTCACCCCTCCACTTT	CASSETGFGNSPLHF
few	TRBJ2-1	TRBV9	TRBD2	TGTGCCAGCAGCGTCATAGCGGGGGCGAGCTACAATGAGCAGTTCTTC	CASSVIAGASYNEQFF
.	TRBJ1-6	TRBV2	.	TGTGCCATCCATCTGGGCAACTATAATTCACCCCTCCACTTT	CAIHLGNYNSPLHF
medium-sized	TRBJ1-1	TRBV6-5	.	TGTGCCAGCAGTTATGGGGGGAGTGAAGCTTTCTTT	CASSYGGSEAFF